This is a list of T cell receptor beta chains from one sample in a study of monozygotic twins with inflammatory bowel disease. TCRdb re-analyzed the 5' RACE reads; it lists each CDR3 protein once, without DNA. Here the sample table reports around 410,000 distinct CDR3 sequences. The sequencing sample was made of blood. These receptors originate from a human donor with ulcerative colitis or Crohn's disease, or a healthy co-twin of an affected twin (not recorded which). The CDR3 runs from the conserved cysteine through the conserved F or W.

TRBV3-1,TRBJ2-2,CASSQWTSGALTGELFF
TRBV7-9,TRBJ2-7,CASSRGFEQYF
TRBV5-5,TRBJ2-7,CASSLEGGGEQYF
TRBV27,TRBJ2-3,CASSYHPTDTQYF
TRBV7-9,TRBJ1-1,CAAKADTEAFF
TRBV11-1,TRBJ1-2,CASSFSGQNYGYTF
TRBV7-2,TRBJ1-2,CASSLGGSTGYTF
TRBV7-6,TRBJ1-6,CASSLLSGPLHF
TRBV19,TRBJ2-7,CASSGLAGYEQYF
TRBV20-1,TRBJ2-3,CSAIPGGSTDTQYF
TRBV5-1,TRBJ1-2,CASREGTEVNYGYTF
TRBV21-1,TRBJ2-7,CASSLRTGGLDEQYF
TRBV19,TRBJ2-1,CASSVRGIPSGRAQNEQFF
TRBV30,TRBJ1-1,CAWSGPGRVYLAFF
TRBV20-1,TRBJ1-2,CSAKPGQDYGYTF
TRBV5-5,TRBJ1-1,CASSFKFRDRVLRTEAFF
TRBV5-1,TRBJ2-1,CASSVGQVRGNEQFF
TRBV5-6,TRBJ2-2,CASSLGGLAANTGELFF
TRBV28,TRBJ1-3,CAGSQQGQGNTIYF
TRBV2,TRBJ2-3,CASRDIVTDTQYF
TRBV5-1,TRBJ2-2,CASSLVTNTGELFF
TRBV5-1,TRBJ2-6,CASSSGSFPGQGVSGANVLTF
TRBV29-1,TRBJ1-3,CSVMTGPGNTIYF
TRBV20-1,TRBJ2-7,CSASAGPYEQYF
TRBV5-4,TRBJ1-2,CASSLEDRLFHF
TRBV29-1,TRBJ2-1,CSVEEQGALYEQFF
TRBV6-1,TRBJ1-3,CASSDATGAGNTIYF
TRBV5-6,TRBJ1-6,CASSSGLYRGRNSPLHF
TRBV30,TRBJ1-2,CAWSVQGYGYTF
TRBV30,TRBJ2-7,CAWQEHPAEPNFSYEQYF
TRBV5-5,TRBJ2-5,CASSLVQGLQETQYF
TRBV11-2,TRBJ2-7,CASSLVTGVEQYF
TRBV15,TRBJ1-1,CATSRDLIGQNTEAFF
TRBV28,TRBJ1-2,CASITGEYGYTF
TRBV5-6,TRBJ2-7,CASSTVRLPTVFSYEQYF
TRBV3-1,TRBJ1-2,CASSPGGSYYGYTF
TRBV21-1,TRBJ2-7,CASDLEPGPGGYEQYF
TRBV18,TRBJ1-2,CASANQATGGNGYTF
TRBV2,TRBJ2-1,CASSGDRVVNEQFF
TRBV20-1,TRBJ1-4,CSARDGIQTAFNKKLFF
TRBV20-1,TRBJ1-2,CSAHSPGALGGYTF
TRBV20-1,TRBJ2-7,CSADLAGVHEQYF
TRBV30,TRBJ1-2,CAWSLIQGSGYTF
TRBV7-9,TRBJ2-2,CASSLVSGRSGELFF
TRBV10-3,TRBJ2-5,CAIRRTGGREETQYF
TRBV7-2,TRBJ2-1,CASSFRPIGAGDNEQFF
TRBV20-1,TRBJ1-5,CSASWVGEPQHF
TRBV3-1,TRBJ1-6,CASSEGQGYNSPLHF
TRBV5-1,TRBJ2-4,CASSLGGTGLDSKNIQYF
TRBV20-1,TRBJ2-7,CSAREAGGFSEQYF
TRBV28,TRBJ2-1,CASTPPGLHNEQFF
TRBV10-3,TRBJ2-1,CATSGGYFNEQFF
TRBV19,TRBJ1-1,CASSIVPGPNTEAFF